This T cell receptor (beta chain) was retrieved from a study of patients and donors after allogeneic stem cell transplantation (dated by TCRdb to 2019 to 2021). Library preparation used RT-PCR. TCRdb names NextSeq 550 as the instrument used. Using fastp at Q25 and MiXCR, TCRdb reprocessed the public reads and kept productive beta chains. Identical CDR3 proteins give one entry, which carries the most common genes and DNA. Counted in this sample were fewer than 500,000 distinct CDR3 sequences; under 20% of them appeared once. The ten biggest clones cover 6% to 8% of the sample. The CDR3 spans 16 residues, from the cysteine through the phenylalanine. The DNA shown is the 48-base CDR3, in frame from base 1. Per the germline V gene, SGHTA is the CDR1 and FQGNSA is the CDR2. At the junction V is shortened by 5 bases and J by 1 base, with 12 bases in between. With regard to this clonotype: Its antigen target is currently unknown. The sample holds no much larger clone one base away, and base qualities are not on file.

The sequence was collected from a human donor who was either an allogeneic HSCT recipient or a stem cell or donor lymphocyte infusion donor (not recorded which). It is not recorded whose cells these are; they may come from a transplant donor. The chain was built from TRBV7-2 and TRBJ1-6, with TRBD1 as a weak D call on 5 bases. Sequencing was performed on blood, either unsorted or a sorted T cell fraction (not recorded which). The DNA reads TGTGCCAGCAGCCTTTCAGGGAGATCCTATAATTCACCCCTCCACTTT. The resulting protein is CASSLSGRSYNSPLHF.